The rows below give T cell receptor beta chains drawn from one sample of a study of cytomegalovirus exposure and HLA in healthy donors. Data came from immunoSEQ multiplex PCR; TCRdb stores just in-frame clones and leaves some out. The sample includes about 110,000 clones, 82% of them seen just once. What was sequenced was PBMCs. The receptors stem from a man aged 45-65 years in good health and CMV-seronegative. The CDR3 runs from the conserved cysteine through the conserved F or W. Each record gives: clone size, J gene, V gene, D gene, CDR3 protein, CDR3 DNA. D genes are given only for firm matches. Expanded clones are given a class, and other clones once, few, many or no size at all.

size: once
J: TRBJ2-6
V: TRBV11-2
D: .
CDR3: CATLLVGGGPGANVLTF
DNA: TGTGCCACCCTCTTAGTGGGGGGAGGTCCTGGGGCCAACGTCCTGACTTTC

size: .
J: TRBJ1-2
V: TRBV7-9
D: TRBD1
CDR3: CASSWDRNPYGYTF
DNA: TGTGCCAGCAGCTGGGACAGGAACCCCTATGGCTACACCTTC

size: .
J: TRBJ2-7
V: TRBV29-1
D: TRBD1
CDR3: CSAHGQGSYEQYF
DNA: TGCAGCGCCCATGGACAGGGATCCTACGAGCAGTACTTC

size: .
J: TRBJ2-7
V: TRBV5-5
D: .
CDR3: CASSRLTGGYYEQYF
DNA: TGTGCCAGCAGCAGATTGACAGGCGGCTACTACGAGCAGTACTTC

size: .
J: TRBJ1-5
V: TRBV4-3
D: .
CDR3: CASSQDSTRGNQPQHF
DNA: TGCGCCAGCAGCCAAGATTCGACTCGGGGCAATCAGCCCCAGCATTTT

size: .
J: TRBJ2-1
V: TRBV7-3
D: TRBD2
CDR3: CASSAPGLSYNEQFF
DNA: TGTGCCAGCAGCGCACCGGGACTATCCTACAATGAGCAGTTCTTC

size: .
J: TRBJ1-1
V: TRBV19
D: .
CDR3: CASSIQGRDTEAFF
DNA: TGTGCCAGTAGTATCCAGGGGCGAGACACTGAAGCTTTCTTT

size: .
J: TRBJ1-1
V: TRBV6-5
D: TRBD1
CDR3: CASGQLTGKNTEAFF
DNA: TGTGCCAGCGGACAATTGACAGGGAAGAACACTGAAGCTTTCTTT

size: few
J: TRBJ2-1
V: TRBV7-9
D: .
CDR3: CASSPEAYSSYNEQFF
DNA: TGTGCCAGCAGCCCCGAGGCCTATAGCTCCTACAATGAGCAGTTCTTC

size: .
J: TRBJ1-1
V: TRBV7-2
D: .
CDR3: CASSFRGGRTEAFF
DNA: TGTGCCAGCAGCTTTAGGGGGGGACGAACTGAAGCTTTCTTT

size: .
J: TRBJ2-3
V: TRBV5-5
D: .
CDR3: CASSLGLDRDTQYF
DNA: TGTGCCAGCAGCTTGGGACTAGATAGAGATACGCAGTATTTT

size: few
J: TRBJ1-2
V: TRBV4-1
D: .
CDR3: CASSQDRGGGGYTF
DNA: TGCGCCAGCAGCCAAGATCGCGGAGGTGGGGGCTACACCTTC

size: .
J: TRBJ1-5
V: TRBV6-4
D: .
CDR3: CASSLEGENQPQHF
DNA: TGTGCCAGCAGTCTAGAGGGGGAGAATCAGCCCCAGCATTTT

size: .
J: TRBJ2-1
V: TRBV15
D: .
CDR3: CATLNNGGPSHNEQFF
DNA: TGTGCCACCTTAAATAACGGGGGGCCTTCCCACAATGAGCAGTTCTTC

size: .
J: TRBJ1-6
V: TRBV6-1
D: TRBD1
CDR3: CASLPLRDSNSPLHF
DNA: TGTGCCAGCCTCCCTCTCCGGGACAGTAATTCACCCCTCCACTTT

size: .
J: TRBJ2-7
V: TRBV6-5
D: TRBD1
CDR3: CASSGQGYEQYF
DNA: TGTGCCAGCAGTGGACAGGGGTACGAGCAGTACTTC

size: .
J: TRBJ1-4
V: TRBV6-5
D: .
CDR3: CASSYSNRGFTEKLFF
DNA: TGTGCCAGCAGTTACTCGAATCGGGGTTTTACCGAAAAACTGTTTTTT

size: .
J: TRBJ1-6
V: TRBV19
D: .
CDR3: CASSTLLGAGSPLHF
DNA: TGTGCCAGTAGTACTCTTTTGGGGGCCGGGTCACCCCTCCACTTT

size: once
J: TRBJ1-5
V: TRBV19
D: .
CDR3: CASSPQQGNQPQHF
DNA: TGTGCCAGTAGTCCTCAACAGGGCAATCAGCCCCAGCATTTT

size: .
J: TRBJ2-7
V: TRBV4-2
D: .
CDR3: CASSQAGGDAYEQYF
DNA: TGTGCCAGCAGCCAAGCGGGGGGCGACGCCTACGAGCAGTACTTC

size: .
J: TRBJ2-5
V: TRBV2
D: .
CDR3: CASSGPDIQTQYF
DNA: TGTGCCAGCAGTGGACCGGACATACAGACCCAGTACTTC

size: .
J: TRBJ2-2
V: TRBV7-7
D: TRBD1
CDR3: CASSRQGNTGELFF
DNA: TGTGCTAGCAGCCGACAGGGTAACACCGGGGAGCTGTTTTTT

size: once
J: TRBJ2-7
V: TRBV5-1
D: TRBD1
CDR3: CASSFLTGGDEQYF
DNA: TGCGCCAGCAGCTTCTTGACAGGGGGAGACGAGCAGTACTTC

size: .
J: TRBJ2-2
V: TRBV19
D: .
CDR3: CASSGSGTLNTGELFF
DNA: TGTGCCAGTAGTGGGTCCGGGACATTGAACACCGGGGAGCTGTTTTTT

size: .
J: TRBJ2-2
V: TRBV7-2
D: TRBD2
CDR3: CASSLALAGGPGGELFF
DNA: TGTGCCAGCAGCTTAGCGCTAGCGGGGGGGCCCGGCGGGGAGCTGTTTTTT

size: .
J: TRBJ2-5
V: TRBV5-1
D: .
CDR3: CASTDSQETQYF
DNA: TGCGCCAGCACGGACAGCCAAGAGACCCAGTACTTC

size: few
J: TRBJ2-3
V: TRBV5-4
D: TRBD2
CDR3: CASSLALAGFTDTQYF
DNA: TGTGCCAGCAGCTTGGCACTAGCGGGGTTCACAGATACGCAGTATTTT

size: few
J: TRBJ1-6
V: TRBV27
D: TRBD1
CDR3: CASSPTSQGAHNSPLHF
DNA: TGTGCCAGCAGTCCCACTTCACAGGGGGCGCATAATTCACCCCTCCACTTT

size: .
J: TRBJ1-6
V: TRBV5-1
D: TRBD1
CDR3: CASSLRTGSDSPLHF
DNA: TGCGCCAGCAGCCTGAGGACAGGATCAGATTCACCCCTCCACTTT

size: .
J: TRBJ1-1
V: TRBV19
D: .
CDR3: CASSIVGRTPVDTEAFF
DNA: TGTGCCAGTAGTATAGTAGGGAGGACCCCCGTTGACACTGAAGCTTTCTTT

size: .
J: TRBJ2-5
V: TRBV5-4
D: .
CDR3: CASSVTGSGETQYF
DNA: TGTGCCAGCAGCGTAACAGGGTCAGGGGAGACCCAGTACTTC

size: few
J: TRBJ2-2
V: TRBV7-6
D: .
CDR3: CASSSWTLLNTGELFF
DNA: TGTGCCAGCAGTTCTTGGACTCTCCTGAACACCGGGGAGCTGTTTTTT

size: once
J: TRBJ1-2
V: TRBV10-2
D: .
CDR3: CASSHTLSNYGYTF
DNA: TGCGCCAGCTCCCACACCCTGTCTAACTATGGCTACACCTTC

size: few
J: TRBJ1-5
V: TRBV2
D: .
CDR3: CASSVLRLGNQPQHF
DNA: TGTGCCAGCAGTGTTTTACGACTGGGCAATCAGCCCCAGCATTTT

size: .
J: TRBJ2-5
V: TRBV2
D: .
CDR3: CASSVDRTETQYF
DNA: TGTGCCAGCAGTGTTGACAGGACAGAGACCCAGTACTTC

size: few
J: TRBJ1-2
V: TRBV7-2
D: TRBD1
CDR3: CASSLGTGTYGYTF
DNA: TGTGCCAGCAGCTTAGGGACAGGGACATATGGCTACACCTTC

size: .
J: TRBJ1-4
V: TRBV7-6
D: .
CDR3: CASSLRRDEKLFF
DNA: TGTGCCAGCAGCTTAAGGAGGGACGAAAAACTGTTTTTT

size: few
J: TRBJ2-3
V: TRBV4-1
D: TRBD1
CDR3: CASSQVQGGTDTQYF
DNA: TGCGCCAGCAGCCAAGTCCAGGGGGGCACAGATACGCAGTATTTT

size: .
J: TRBJ1-6
V: TRBV27
D: .
CDR3: CASTSSGGGANSPLHF
DNA: TGTGCCAGCACCTCTTCGGGGGGAGGGGCAAATTCACCCCTCCACTTT

size: .
J: TRBJ1-1
V: TRBV7-3
D: .
CDR3: CASSLRETEAFF
DNA: TGTGCCAGCAGCTTACGGGAAACTGAAGCTTTCTTT

size: .
J: TRBJ2-7
V: TRBV7-2
D: .
CDR3: CASSLATGSSGYEQYF
DNA: TGTGCCAGCAGCTTAGCCACCGGGTCCTCTGGCTACGAGCAGTACTTC

size: once
J: TRBJ1-2
V: TRBV2
D: .
CDR3: CASSVDTPELSNYGYTF
DNA: TGTGCCAGCAGTGTCGACACGCCGGAACTCTCTAACTATGGCTACACCTTC